The 18 T cell receptor beta chains given below trace back to one sample, sequenced in a study of blood T cell repertoires in COVID-19. Repertoires were generated with immunoSEQ multiplex PCR, while TCRdb's copy carries only in-frame clones and drops some. The data show about 440,000 clones, about 89% seen once. The sequencing sample was made of peripheral blood. The source is a woman in her 30s with acute or convalescent COVID-19.

The CDR3 reads CAISVGVSGEAFF. CDR3 nucleotide sequence: TGTGCCATCAGTGTCGGGGTCTCCGGGGAAGCTTTCTTT. The chain joins TRBV10-3 to TRBJ1-1; D unresolved. CDR3 length equals 13 residues. CDR1 and CDR2 (germline): ENHRY, SYGVKD. V was shortened by 4 bases and J by 8 bases, with 14 bases between the two germline ends.

The CDR3 here is CASSLRAGLDTQYF. The CDR3 DNA reads as TGTGCCAGCAGCTTACGGGCGGGTCTAGATACGCAGTATTTT. J is TRBJ2-3 and V is TRBV7-9; a possible D gene is TRBD2 (5 bases). The CDR3 is 14 residues long. Germline-derived CDR1 and CDR2 are SEHNR and FQNEAQ (reference sequence). Between the trimmed V and J ends, which lost 2 bases and 5 bases, there was a span of 11 bases.

The chain joins TRBV12-5 to TRBJ2-3, with 7 bases that match TRBD1. V trimming: 1 base; J trimming: 3 bases; junction bases outside the gene matches: 7. Looked up from germline, CDR1 is LGHNT and CDR2 is FRNRAP. The CDR3 runs 16 residues. In DNA, the CDR3 is TGTGCTAGTGGTTTGGACAGGGGTAAGGGAACAGATACGCAGTATTTT. Translated, it gives CASGLDRGKGTDTQYF.

V and J are TRBV27 and TRBJ2-2, with D uncertain. V lost 6 bases and J 3 bases, leaving 8 bases between the germline ends. CDR3 size: 13 residues. Germline values: CDR1 MNHEY, CDR2 SMNVEV (reference sequence). Here the CDR3 reads CASRPTYTGELFF. The CDR3 DNA is TGTGCCAGCAGACCAACATACACCGGGGAGCTGTTTTTT.

The chain combines TRBV7-9 with TRBJ2-7; D uncertain. The CDR3 spans 15 residues. The V end was cut by 5 bases, the J end by 3 bases, with 17 bases between. From germline, CDR1 is SEHNR and CDR2 FQNEAQ (reference sequence). The CDR3 DNA reads TGTGCCAGCAGCCCGAGTAGCTTCTATTACTACGAGCAGTACTTC. Amino acids: CASSPSSFYYYEQYF.

The chain uses TRBV5-1 and TRBJ1-1; 9 bases align to TRBD1. The CDR3 contains 15 residues. V trimming: 2 bases; J trimming: 4 bases; junction bases outside the gene matches: 6. Germline-derived CDR1 and CDR2 are SGHRS and YFSETQ. The CDR3 loop is CASSFYRGQSTEAFF. The CDR3 DNA is TGCGCCAGCAGCTTCTACAGGGGGCAATCCACTGAAGCTTTCTTT. Full variable domain (rest looked up from reference TRBV5-1 and TRBJ1-1): KAGVTQTPRYLIKTRGQQVTLSCSPISGHRSVSWYQQTPGQGLQFLFEYFSETQRNKGNFPGRFSGRQFSNSRSEMNVSTLELGDSALYLCASSFYRGQSTEAFFGQGTRLTVV.

The chain links TRBV27 to TRBJ2-5, with TRBD2 as a possible D gene (5 bases). Trimming pared 8 bases from V and 5 bases from J, leaving 15 bases between. There are 13 residues in the CDR3. The germline gives CDR1 MNHEY, CDR2 SMNVEV (reference sequence). CDR3 amino acids: CASSPSGGETQYF. The CDR3 nucleotides read TGTGCCAGCTCTCCTTCAGGCGGGGAGACCCAGTACTTC.

This clone was observed once. The rearrangement uses TRBV4-1 and TRBJ1-1; D not resolved. The germline gives CDR1 MGHRA, CDR2 YSYEKL. This CDR3 has 14 residues. Trimming cost V 1 base and J 4 bases, with 10 bases left between them. CDR3 sequence reads: CASSQAVQFTEAFF. The CDR3 nucleotides read TGCGCCAGCAGCCAAGCTGTTCAGTTCACTGAAGCTTTCTTT.

The rearrangement links TRBV5-5 to TRBJ1-3, with D unresolved. CDR3 length: 14 amino acids. Germline CDR1 reads SGHKS; CDR2 reads YYEKEE (reference sequence). Trimming left V 0 bases short and J 0 bases short, with 4 bases between. For the CDR3, the DNA is TGTGCCAGCAGCTTGGAATACTCTGGAAACACCATATATTTT. As protein: CASSLEYSGNTIYF.

The chain joins TRBV20-1 to TRBJ1-1; a weak D match, TRBD1 (6 bases). Germline lookup yields CDR1 DFQATT and CDR2 SNEGSKA (reference sequence). V lost 2 bases and J 6 bases, leaving 7 bases between the germline ends. CDR3 size: 11 residues. This chain's CDR3 is CSARTGPEAFF. In DNA form, the CDR3 reads TGCAGTGCTAGAACAGGGCCTGAAGCTTTCTTT.

The V call is TRBV28, the J call TRBJ1-1, with 8 bases aligning to TRBD1. The CDR3 totals 14 residues. The junction had 6 bases not matched to a gene; V was cut back by 4 bases and J by 5 bases. Germline V gene data show CDR1 as MDHEN and CDR2 as SYDVKM. In nucleotides, the CDR3 is TGTGCCAGCAGTTCGGACAGGGCAGGGACTGAAGCTTTCTTT. This gives the protein CASSSDRAGTEAFF.

V and J are TRBV5-1 and TRBJ2-1; D perhaps matches TRBD1 (6 bases). The germline gives CDR1 SGHRS, CDR2 YFSETQ. The CDR3 has 17 residues. Trimming removed 4 bases from V and 4 bases from J, with 21 bases in between. The CDR3 DNA reads as TGCGCCAGCAGCCCCCTGAAACCGGGACAAGTATACAATGAGCAGTTCTTC. As protein: CASSPLKPGQVYNEQFF.

The chain carries TRBV2 and TRBJ1-1, with D tentatively TRBD1 (5 bases). Germline V gene lookup returns CDR1 SNHLY and CDR2 FYNNEI. This CDR3 spans 15 amino acids. V shed 5 bases and J shed 5 bases, with 18 bases lying between them. This CDR3 is CASSSPGGVLTEAFF. CDR3 bases: TGTGCCAGCAGTTCGCCAGGAGGGGTTTTGACTGAAGCTTTCTTT.

Concerning this clone itself: This CDR3 is also generated by other DNA sequences in the sample. The chain couples TRBV27 to TRBJ2-1; no reliable D call. The germline V gene has CDR1 MNHEY and CDR2 SMNVEV (reference sequence). This CDR3 comprises 13 residues. The germline V and J ends were trimmed by 6 bases and 1 base, with 7 bases remaining between them. Written as DNA, the CDR3 is TGTGCCAGCAGCCGGTCGTCCTACAATGAGCAGTTCTTC. Protein: CASSRSSYNEQFF.

The chain joins TRBV5-6 to TRBJ1-6, with TRBD1 as a possible D gene (5 bases). Per the germline V gene, CDR1 is SGHDT and CDR2 is YYEEEE. The CDR3 runs to 13 residues. Trimming shortened V by 4 bases and J by 12 bases, and 14 bases separated the two germline ends. CDR3 sequence reads: CASSLAGSGPLHF. In DNA form, the CDR3 reads TGTGCCAGCAGCCTTGCAGGGTCAGGACCCCTCCACTTT. Using reference TRBV5-6 and TRBJ1-6 for the parts outside the CDR3, the full variable domain is DAGVTQSPTHLIKTRGQQVTLRCSPKSGHDTVSWYQQALGQGPQFIFQYYEEEERQRGNFPDRFSGHQFPNYSSELNVNALLLGDSALYLCASSLAGSGPLHFGNGTRLTVT.

CDR3 nucleotides: TGTGCCAGCAGTTCGACAGGGGGCGTAAGGGAAAAACTGTTTTTT. Amino acids: CASSSTGGVREKLFF. The rearrangement links TRBV5-4 to TRBJ1-4; the match to TRBD1 covers 10 bases. The germline V gene has CDR1 SGHNT and CDR2 YYREEE (reference sequence). The CDR3 loop spans 15 amino acids. With 5 bases clipped from V and 8 bases from J, the junction kept 9 bases outside the gene matches.

This chain uses TRBV13 with TRBJ1-1, with a possible D match to TRBD1 (6 bases). The CDR3 sequence is 14 residues long. Germline loops: CDR1 PRHDT, CDR2 FYEKMQ (reference sequence). The V end lost 5 bases, the J end lost 1 base, and 11 bases lay between the germline ends. CDR3 nucleotides: TGTGCCAGCAGCACCAAAGGGGGGAACACTGAAGCTTTCTTT. Its protein product is CASSTKGGNTEAFF.

This rearrangement joins TRBV4-1 to TRBJ2-1; 10 nucleotides align to TRBD2. The trim removed 0 bases at V and 6 bases at J, leaving 5 bases unmatched. Germline loops: CDR1 MGHRA, CDR2 YSYEKL. CDR3 length equals 16 residues. CDR3 nucleotides: TGCGCCAGCAGCCAAGAAGGGCTAGCGGGGGTCAATGAGCAGTTCTTC. Its translation is CASSQEGLAGVNEQFF.